Listed below are T cell receptor beta chains from one sample, sequenced in a study of cytomegalovirus exposure and HLA in healthy donors. Clones were read by immunoSEQ multiplex PCR, and TCRdb kept only the in-frame ones, dropping some. Of 77,000 or so clones in the sample, 75% to 85% are singletons; the top ten hold 15% to 20%. Sequencing used PBMCs. The receptors shown here come from a man aged 65 to 79 in good health and CMV-seropositive. Each CDR3 is given with its conserved first and last residue. A D gene is named only where the DNA matches it firmly. Clone sizes are given selectively: once, few, many, or a class where the clone is expanded.

CASSREGEANVLTF | TGTGCCAGTAGTAGAGAGGGCGAGGCCAACGTCCTGACTTTC | TRBJ2-6 | . | . | TRBV19
CASSLASQYNSPLHF | TGTGCCAGCAGCTTAGCGTCTCAGTATAATTCACCCCTCCACTTT | TRBJ1-6 | . | . | TRBV7-9
CAISTTGSVGEQYF | TGTGCCATCAGTACAACAGGATCGGTGGGCGAGCAGTACTTC | TRBJ2-7 | . | once | TRBV10-3
CASSGGQRNEKLFF | TGCGCCAGCAGTGGGGGACAGCGTAATGAAAAACTGTTTTTT | TRBJ1-4 | TRBD1 | . | TRBV10-1
CASSYLGGAQETQYF | TGCGCCAGCAGCTACCTCGGCGGGGCACAAGAGACCCAGTACTTC | TRBJ2-5 | . | . | TRBV5-1
CASRRTENNQPQHF | TGTGCCAGTAGGCGGACAGAAAACAATCAGCCCCAGCATTTT | TRBJ1-5 | . | . | TRBV19
CASSVAGGTGELFF | TGTGCCAGCAGCGTAGCCGGAGGGACCGGGGAGCTGTTTTTT | TRBJ2-2 | . | . | TRBV9
CASSLAQEGEQFF | TGTGCCAGCAGCTTAGCGCAGGAGGGTGAGCAGTTCTTC | TRBJ2-1 | . | few | TRBV7-2
CAISESLTRGLSNQPQHF | TGTGCCATCAGCGAGTCCTTGACTCGGGGACTTAGCAATCAGCCCCAGCATTTT | TRBJ1-5 | . | . | TRBV10-3
CAGGQYSNQPQHF | TGCGCCGGGGGACAGTATAGCAATCAGCCCCAGCATTTT | TRBJ1-5 | TRBD1 | . | TRBV10-1
CASSPGHNTGELFF | TGCGCCAGCAGCCCGGGACATAACACCGGGGAGCTGTTTTTT | TRBJ2-2 | . | . | TRBV5-1
CASSLTPGQDTQYF | TGTGCCAGCAGTTTAACTCCGGGACAGGATACGCAGTATTTT | TRBJ2-3 | TRBD1 | . | TRBV28
CASSSERGALYEQYF | TGTGCCAGCAGCTCGGAGCGGGGAGCACTCTACGAGCAGTACTTC | TRBJ2-7 | TRBD2 | . | TRBV11-2
CASSLGQKYNEQFF | TGTGCCAGCAGCTTGGGACAAAAGTACAATGAGCAGTTCTTC | TRBJ2-1 | . | . | TRBV11-2
CSANSGYEQFF | TGCAGTGCCAATTCAGGGTATGAGCAGTTCTTC | TRBJ2-1 | . | . | TRBV20-1
CASSVHPAGGLNTGELFF | TGCGCCAGCAGTGTTCACCCAGCGGGGGGCCTGAACACCGGGGAGCTGTTTTTT | TRBJ2-2 | TRBD2 | few | TRBV10-1
CASSSAGRGGDTQYF | TGTGCCAGCAGCTCCGCAGGGCGGGGAGGAGATACGCAGTATTTT | TRBJ2-3 | . | . | TRBV7-9
CASSLHGTGGIETQYF | TGTGCCAGCAGCTTACATGGGACAGGGGGAATAGAGACCCAGTACTTC | TRBJ2-5 | TRBD1 | . | TRBV7-2
CASSLYGQETQYF | TGTGCCAGCAGCTTGTACGGGCAAGAGACCCAGTACTTC | TRBJ2-5 | . | . | TRBV5-4
CASSFPGMNTEAFF | TGCGCCAGCAGCTTCCCAGGTATGAACACTGAAGCTTTCTTT | TRBJ1-1 | . | . | TRBV5-1
CASSFSGGANPDTQYF | TGTGCCAGCAGCTTTAGCGGGGGGGCCAACCCAGATACGCAGTATTTT | TRBJ2-3 | TRBD2 | . | TRBV11-3
CAILGGQGYTEAFF | TGTGCCATCTTGGGGGGACAGGGGTATACTGAAGCTTTCTTT | TRBJ1-1 | TRBD1 | few | TRBV10-3
CAIRPQGGAGELFF | TGTGCCATCAGACCCCAAGGGGGCGCCGGGGAGCTGTTTTTT | TRBJ2-2 | TRBD1 | once | TRBV10-3
CASAASSNEQYF | TGTGCCTCAGCGGCGAGCAGCAACGAGCAGTACTTC | TRBJ2-7 | . | . | TRBV7-9
CASSGTGGSYEKLFF | TGTGCCAGCAGCGGCACAGGGGGCAGCTATGAAAAACTGTTTTTT | TRBJ1-4 | TRBD1 | . | TRBV11-2
CASSFSTGTSAYNEQFF | TGTGCCAGCAGCTTTTCTACCGGGACTAGCGCCTACAATGAGCAGTTCTTC | TRBJ2-1 | TRBD2 | . | TRBV11-2
CASSRGQGSLYEQYF | TGCGCCAGCAGCCGAGGACAGGGGAGTTTATACGAGCAGTACTTC | TRBJ2-7 | TRBD1 | . | TRBV5-1
CASSSPGQGANTEAFF | TGTGCCAGCAGTTCTCCGGGACAGGGGGCGAACACTGAAGCTTTCTTT | TRBJ1-1 | TRBD1 | . | TRBV28
CASSLGGGYEQYF | TGTGCCAGCAGCTTAGGGGGAGGTTACGAGCAGTACTTC | TRBJ2-7 | . | once | TRBV11-2
CAISLGEGTDTQYF | TGTGCCATCAGTTTGGGGGAGGGCACAGATACGCAGTATTTT | TRBJ2-3 | . | . | TRBV10-3
CASSLGDRVHEQYF | TGTGCCAGCAGCTTAGGGGACAGGGTCCACGAGCAGTACTTC | TRBJ2-7 | TRBD1 | few | TRBV7-9
CASSWGQGVYGYTF | TGTGCCAGCAGCTGGGGACAGGGGGTCTATGGCTACACCTTC | TRBJ1-2 | TRBD1 | . | TRBV5-8
CASSEGGNPEAFF | TGTGCCAGCAGTGAGGGAGGGAACCCTGAAGCTTTCTTT | TRBJ1-1 | . | . | TRBV25-1
CASSSIRKGPYEQYF | TGTGCCAGCAGCTCGATCCGGAAGGGGCCCTACGAGCAGTACTTC | TRBJ2-7 | . | . | TRBV11-2
CASSFQAGPEETQYF | TGTGCCAGCAGTTTCCAAGCGGGGCCGGAGGAGACCCAGTACTTC | TRBJ2-5 | TRBD2 | . | TRBV6-5
CASGGGVSSDTQYF | TGTGCCAGTGGGGGAGGGGTTTCTTCAGATACGCAGTATTTT | TRBJ2-3 | TRBD2 | . | TRBV2
CASSQGADGYTF | TGTGCCAGCAGCCAAGGGGCAGATGGCTACACCTTC | TRBJ1-2 | . | . | TRBV4-2
CASRRGLSGQPQHF | TGTGCCAGCAGGCGAGGGTTGTCGGGTCAGCCCCAGCATTTT | TRBJ1-5 | . | . | TRBV6-5
CASSTFGAGGPIEQFF | TGTGCCAGCAGCACCTTTGGGGCGGGGGGGCCGATTGAGCAGTTCTTC | TRBJ2-1 | TRBD2 | . | TRBV5-5
CAWSGTGLETQYF | TGTGCCTGGAGTGGTACAGGGCTTGAGACCCAGTACTTC | TRBJ2-5 | . | once | TRBV30
CASSLGNYNEQFF | TGTGCCAGCAGTCTCGGGAACTACAATGAGCAGTTCTTC | TRBJ2-1 | . | . | TRBV28
CASSVFGGTGAQFF | TGTGCCAGCAGTGTCTTCGGGGGTACAGGGGCGCAGTTCTTC | TRBJ2-1 | . | few | TRBV6-5
CASSLTYGAAEQFF | TGTGCCAGCAGCTTAACGTACGGAGCGGCTGAGCAGTTCTTC | TRBJ2-1 | . | . | TRBV7-3
CASNPANYGYTF | TGTGCCAGCAACCCAGCTAACTATGGCTACACCTTC | TRBJ1-2 | . | . | TRBV2
CASSGRLAGNTDTQYF | TGTGCCAGCAGCGGCAGACTAGCGGGGAACACAGATACGCAGTATTTT | TRBJ2-3 | TRBD2 | . | TRBV7-2
CASSLGSSEGQETQYF | TGTGCCAGCAGCTTAGGCTCGTCGGAGGGACAAGAGACCCAGTACTTC | TRBJ2-5 | . | . | TRBV7-2
CASSEGTEYNEQFF | TGTGCCAGCAGTGAAGGGACAGAATACAATGAGCAGTTCTTC | TRBJ2-1 | . | . | TRBV6-1
CASRITGVKEQFF | TGTGCCAGCAGGATTACCGGGGTTAAGGAGCAGTTCTTC | TRBJ2-1 | . | . | TRBV27
CASSYSLGGNSPLHF | TGTGCCAGCAGTTACTCGTTGGGGGGGAATTCACCCCTCCACTTT | TRBJ1-6 | . | . | TRBV6-5
CASSPRGPTDTQYF | TGCGCCAGCAGCCCGCGGGGGCCCACAGATACGCAGTATTTT | TRBJ2-3 | . | . | TRBV5-1
CSVAGQGGEKLFF | TGCAGCGTAGCGGGACAGGGAGGGGAAAAACTGTTTTTT | TRBJ1-4 | TRBD1 | . | TRBV29-1
CASSERQGAQSLGVYEQYF | TGTGCCAGCAGCGAGCGACAGGGGGCCCAGTCTCTGGGGGTCTACGAGCAGTACTTC | TRBJ2-7 | TRBD1 | once | TRBV4-2
CASSASRADTQYF | TGTGCCAGCAGTGCATCTAGAGCAGATACGCAGTATTTT | TRBJ2-3 | . | once | TRBV6-1